This T cell receptor beta chain was obtained from a study of T cell repertoires in cytomegalovirus infection. Turning to the study itself: Indications came from public TCR beta signatures; they pointed to CMV infection and to a matching HLA type.

General observations from the study: Ex vivo responses were dominated by HLA-C-restricted CMV-specific TCR beta clonotypes.

TCRdb ran MiXCR on the reads and lists one entry per CDR3 protein. The top ten clones hold roughly 27% of a sample with about 160,000 distinct CDR3 sequences, approximately 21% of them seen once. Between the trimmed V and J ends, which lost 0 bases and 1 base, there was a span of 18 bases. The CDR3 totals 17 residues. Germline values: CDR1 SQVTM, CDR2 ANQGSEA. To note about this clonotype: Its matching antigen is unknown.

This clonotype originated in a human donor in good health (CMV status not recorded). Some clones in this sample may be carry-over from other donors' samples. The V and J genes are TRBV29-1 and TRBJ1-1; D uncertain. Sequencing used CD8+ T cells from cultured PBMCs, obtained from culture after CMV antigen stimulation. CDR3 coding DNA: TGCAGCGTTGAAGATCTATATGGCGGGGAGAGGAACACTGAAGCTTTCTTT. It specifies CSVEDLYGGERNTEAFF.